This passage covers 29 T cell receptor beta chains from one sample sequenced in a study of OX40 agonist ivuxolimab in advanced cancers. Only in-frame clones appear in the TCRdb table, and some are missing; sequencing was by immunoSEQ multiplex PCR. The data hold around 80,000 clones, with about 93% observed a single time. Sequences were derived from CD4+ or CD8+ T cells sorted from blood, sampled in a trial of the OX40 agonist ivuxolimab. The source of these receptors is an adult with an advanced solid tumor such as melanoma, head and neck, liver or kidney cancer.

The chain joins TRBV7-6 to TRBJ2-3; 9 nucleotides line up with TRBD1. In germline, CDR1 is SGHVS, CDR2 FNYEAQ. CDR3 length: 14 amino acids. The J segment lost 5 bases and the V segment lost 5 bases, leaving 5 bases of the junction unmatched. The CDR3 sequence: CASSLDRGKDTQYF. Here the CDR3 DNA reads TGTGCCAGCAGCCTCGACAGGGGGAAAGATACGCAGTATTTT.

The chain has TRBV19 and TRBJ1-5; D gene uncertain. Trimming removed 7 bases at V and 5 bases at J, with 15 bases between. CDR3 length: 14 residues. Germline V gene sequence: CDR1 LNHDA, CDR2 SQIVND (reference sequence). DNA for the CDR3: TGTGCCAGTAAGGATCGGGCAGGCTATCAGCCCCAGCATTTT. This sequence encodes CASKDRAGYQPQHF.

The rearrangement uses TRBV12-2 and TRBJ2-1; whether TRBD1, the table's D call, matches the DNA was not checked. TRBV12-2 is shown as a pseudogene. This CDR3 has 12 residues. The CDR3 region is CASRSTGQGSFF. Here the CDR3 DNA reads TGTGCAAGTCGTAGTACGGGACAGGGGTCGTTCTTC.

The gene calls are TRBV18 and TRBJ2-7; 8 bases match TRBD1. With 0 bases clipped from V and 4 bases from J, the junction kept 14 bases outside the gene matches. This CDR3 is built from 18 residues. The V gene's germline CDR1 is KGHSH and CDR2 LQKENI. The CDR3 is CASSPPFATDRGGYEQYF. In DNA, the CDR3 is TGTGCCAGCTCACCACCGTTCGCGACCGACAGGGGAGGATACGAGCAGTACTTC.

For the CDR3, the DNA is TGTGCCAGTAGTCCCTTACCGGGACAGAATGGCTACACCTTC. Protein product: CASSPLPGQNGYTF. The rearrangement uses TRBV19 and TRBJ1-2; 7 bases fit TRBD1. The CDR3 totals 14 residues. The germline V gene encodes CDR1 LNHDA and CDR2 SQIVND (reference sequence). The trim removed 5 bases at V and 6 bases at J, leaving 9 bases unmatched.

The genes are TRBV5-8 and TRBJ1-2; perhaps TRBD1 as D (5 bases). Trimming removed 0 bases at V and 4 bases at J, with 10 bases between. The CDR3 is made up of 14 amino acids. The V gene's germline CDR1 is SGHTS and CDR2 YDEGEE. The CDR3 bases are TGTGCCAGCAGCTTGGGGGGCGTCGGCTATGGCTACACCTTC. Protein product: CASSLGGVGYGYTF.

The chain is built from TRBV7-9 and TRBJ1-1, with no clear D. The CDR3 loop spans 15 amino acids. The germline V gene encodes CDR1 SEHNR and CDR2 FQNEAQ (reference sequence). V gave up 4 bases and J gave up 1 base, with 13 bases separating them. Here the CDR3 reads CASSSPMDPNTEAFF. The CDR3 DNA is TGTGCCAGCAGCTCTCCGATGGACCCGAACACTGAAGCTTTCTTT.

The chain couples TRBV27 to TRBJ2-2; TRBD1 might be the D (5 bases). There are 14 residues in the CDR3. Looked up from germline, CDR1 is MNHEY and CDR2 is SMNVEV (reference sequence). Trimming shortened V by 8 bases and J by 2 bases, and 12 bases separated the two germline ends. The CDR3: CASYGRANTGELFF. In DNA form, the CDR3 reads TGTGCCAGCTATGGCAGGGCAAACACCGGGGAGCTGTTTTTT.

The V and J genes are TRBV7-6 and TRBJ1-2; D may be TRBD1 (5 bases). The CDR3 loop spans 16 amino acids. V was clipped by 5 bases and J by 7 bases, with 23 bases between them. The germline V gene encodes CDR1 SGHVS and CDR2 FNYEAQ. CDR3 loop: CASSPQDIPLWGGYTF. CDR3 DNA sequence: TGTGCCAGCAGCCCCCAGGACATCCCGCTATGGGGTGGCTACACCTTC.

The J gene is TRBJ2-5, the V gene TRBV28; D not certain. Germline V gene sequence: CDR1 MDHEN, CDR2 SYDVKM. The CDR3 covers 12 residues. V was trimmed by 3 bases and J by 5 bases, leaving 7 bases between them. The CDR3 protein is CASSFSEETQYF. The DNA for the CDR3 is TGTGCCAGCAGTTTTTCGGAGGAGACCCAGTACTTC.

The CDR3 reads CASSLSETRVPYNEQFF. CDR3 in DNA: TGTGCCAGCAGCTTAAGCGAGACTAGGGTTCCCTACAATGAGCAGTTCTTC. V and J are TRBV7-8 and TRBJ2-1, with D perhaps matching TRBD2 (6 bases). This CDR3 is built from 17 residues. V was cut by 2 bases and J by 2 bases, with 16 bases left in between. Germline CDR1 reads SGHVS; CDR2 reads FQNEAQ. Filled out from reference TRBV7-8 and TRBJ2-1, the complete variable domain reads GAGVSQSPRYKVAKRGQDVALRCDPISGHVSLFWYQQALGQGPEFLTYFQNEAQLDKSGLPSDRFFAERPEGSVSTLKIQRTQQEDSAVYLCASSLSETRVPYNEQFFGPGTRLTVL.

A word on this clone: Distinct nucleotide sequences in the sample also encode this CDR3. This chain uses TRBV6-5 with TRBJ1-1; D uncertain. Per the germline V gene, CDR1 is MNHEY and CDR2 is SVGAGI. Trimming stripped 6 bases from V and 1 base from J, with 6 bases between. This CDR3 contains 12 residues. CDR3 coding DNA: TGTGCCAGCAGCCCAGGGAACACTGAAGCTTTCTTT. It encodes CASSPGNTEAFF.

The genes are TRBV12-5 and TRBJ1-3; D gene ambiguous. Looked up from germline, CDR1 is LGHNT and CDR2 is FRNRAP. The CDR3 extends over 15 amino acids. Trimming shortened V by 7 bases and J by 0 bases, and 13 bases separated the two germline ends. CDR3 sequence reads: CASAEGFDSGNTIYF. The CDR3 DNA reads TGTGCTAGTGCGGAGGGATTCGACTCTGGAAACACCATATATTTT.

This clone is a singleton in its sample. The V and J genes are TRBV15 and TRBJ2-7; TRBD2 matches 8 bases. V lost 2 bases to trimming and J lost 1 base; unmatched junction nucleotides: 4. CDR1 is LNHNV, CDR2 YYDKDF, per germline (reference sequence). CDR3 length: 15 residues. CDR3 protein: CATSRPRGGSYEQYF. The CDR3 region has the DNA TGTGCCACCAGCAGACCTCGGGGGGGGTCCTACGAGCAGTACTTC.

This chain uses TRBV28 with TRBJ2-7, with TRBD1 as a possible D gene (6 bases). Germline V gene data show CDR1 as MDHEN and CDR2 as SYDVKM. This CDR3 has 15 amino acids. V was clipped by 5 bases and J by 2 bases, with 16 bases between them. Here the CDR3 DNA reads TGTGCCAGCAGTCCCCATCGGGACACCACCTACGAGCAGTACTTC. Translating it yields CASSPHRDTTYEQYF.

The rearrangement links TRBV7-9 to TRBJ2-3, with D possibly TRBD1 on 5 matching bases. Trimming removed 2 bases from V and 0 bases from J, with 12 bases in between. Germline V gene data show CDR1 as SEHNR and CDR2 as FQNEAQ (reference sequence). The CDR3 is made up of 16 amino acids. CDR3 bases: TGTGCCAGCAGCTTAATGGGGCGAAGAAGCACAGATACGCAGTATTTT. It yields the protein CASSLMGRRSTDTQYF.

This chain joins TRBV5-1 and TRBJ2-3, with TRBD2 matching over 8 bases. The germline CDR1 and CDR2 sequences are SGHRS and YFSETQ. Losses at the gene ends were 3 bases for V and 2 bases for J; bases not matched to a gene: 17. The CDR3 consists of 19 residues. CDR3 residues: CASSSERSGGRIITDTQYF. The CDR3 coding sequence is TGCGCCAGCAGCTCCGAGAGAAGCGGGGGCCGGATCATCACAGATACGCAGTATTTT.

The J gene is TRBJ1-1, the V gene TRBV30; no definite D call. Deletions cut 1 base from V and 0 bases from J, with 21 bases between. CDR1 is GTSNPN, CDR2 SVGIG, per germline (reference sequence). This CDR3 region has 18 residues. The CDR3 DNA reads TGTGCCTGGAGTGAGGATGGGGAACCCTACACCCTGAACACTGAAGCTTTCTTT. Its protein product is CAWSEDGEPYTLNTEAFF.

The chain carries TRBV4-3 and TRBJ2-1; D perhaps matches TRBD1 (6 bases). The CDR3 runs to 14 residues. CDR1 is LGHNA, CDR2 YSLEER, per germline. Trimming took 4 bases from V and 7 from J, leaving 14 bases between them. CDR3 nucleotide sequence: TGCGCCAGCAGCCCAGCAACAGGGTGGAATGAGCAGTTCTTC. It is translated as CASSPATGWNEQFF.

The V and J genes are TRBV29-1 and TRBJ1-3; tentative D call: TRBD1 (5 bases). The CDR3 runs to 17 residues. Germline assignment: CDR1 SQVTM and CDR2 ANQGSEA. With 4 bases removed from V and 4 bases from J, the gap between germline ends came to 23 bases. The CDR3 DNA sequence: TGCAGCGTTGCTTCCTCTCCCGGGACGCTCTCCGGAAACACCATATATTTT. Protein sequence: CSVASSPGTLSGNTIYF.

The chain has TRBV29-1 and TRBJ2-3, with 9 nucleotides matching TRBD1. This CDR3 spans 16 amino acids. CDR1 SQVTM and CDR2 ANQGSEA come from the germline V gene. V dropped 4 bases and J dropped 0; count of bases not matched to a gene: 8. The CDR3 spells CSVVLGQGPSTDTQYF. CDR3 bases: TGCAGCGTTGTTCTTGGACAGGGGCCTAGCACAGATACGCAGTATTTT.

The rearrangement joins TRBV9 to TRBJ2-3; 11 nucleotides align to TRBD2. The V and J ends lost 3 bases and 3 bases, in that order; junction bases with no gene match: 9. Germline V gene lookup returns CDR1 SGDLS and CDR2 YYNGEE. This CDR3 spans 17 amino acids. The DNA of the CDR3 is TGTGCCAGCAGCGAGAGAGATAGCGGGAGGGGGACAGATACGCAGTATTTT. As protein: CASSERDSGRGTDTQYF.

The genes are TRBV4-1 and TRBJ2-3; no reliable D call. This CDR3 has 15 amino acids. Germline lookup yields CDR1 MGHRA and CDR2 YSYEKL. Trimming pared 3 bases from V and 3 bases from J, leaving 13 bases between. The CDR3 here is CASSQLSRATDTQYF. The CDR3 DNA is TGCGCCAGCAGCCAGCTCAGTAGGGCGACAGATACGCAGTATTTT.

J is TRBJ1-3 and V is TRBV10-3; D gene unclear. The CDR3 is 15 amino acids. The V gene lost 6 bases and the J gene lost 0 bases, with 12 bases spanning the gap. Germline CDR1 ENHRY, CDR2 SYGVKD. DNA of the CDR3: TGTGCCATCAGCGGGGAGGCAGGCTCTGGAAACACCATATATTTT. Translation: CAISGEAGSGNTIYF.

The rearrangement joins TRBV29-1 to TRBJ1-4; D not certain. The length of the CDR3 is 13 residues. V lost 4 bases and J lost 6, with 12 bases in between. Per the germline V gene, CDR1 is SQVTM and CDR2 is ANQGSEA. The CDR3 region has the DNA TGCAGCGTTGTATCAGGCGGCGATGAAAAACTGTTTTTT. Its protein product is CSVVSGGDEKLFF. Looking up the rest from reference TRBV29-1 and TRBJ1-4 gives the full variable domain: SAVISQKPSRDICQRGTSLTIQCQVDSQVTMMFWYRQQPGQSLTLIATANQGSEATYESGFVIDKFPISRPNLTFSTLTVSNMSPEDSSIYLCSVVSGGDEKLFFGSGTQLSVL.

The DNA of the CDR3 is TGTGCCAGCAGTACACCCGGACAGGGGGCCTTTCAGCCCCAGCATTTT. Its translation: CASSTPGQGAFQPQHF. V usage is TRBV6-6 and J usage is TRBJ1-5; 11 positions match TRBD1. The CDR3 totals 16 residues. The ends lost 5 bases at V and 6 bases at J; junction bases unmatched: 9. Looked up from germline, CDR1 is MNHNY and CDR2 is SVGAGI (reference sequence).

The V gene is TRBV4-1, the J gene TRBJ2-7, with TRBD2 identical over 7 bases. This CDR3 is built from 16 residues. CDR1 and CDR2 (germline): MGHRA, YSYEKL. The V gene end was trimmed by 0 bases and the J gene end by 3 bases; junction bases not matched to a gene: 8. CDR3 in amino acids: CASSQDEALAFYEQYF. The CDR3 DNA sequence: TGCGCCAGCAGCCAAGATGAGGCACTAGCGTTCTACGAGCAGTACTTC.

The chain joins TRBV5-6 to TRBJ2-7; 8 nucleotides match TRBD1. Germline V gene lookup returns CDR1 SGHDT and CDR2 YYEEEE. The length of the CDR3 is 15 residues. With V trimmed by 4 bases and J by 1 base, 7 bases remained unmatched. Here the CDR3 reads CASSPGDRPSYEQYF. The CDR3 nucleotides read TGTGCCAGCAGCCCGGGGGACAGGCCGTCCTACGAGCAGTACTTC.

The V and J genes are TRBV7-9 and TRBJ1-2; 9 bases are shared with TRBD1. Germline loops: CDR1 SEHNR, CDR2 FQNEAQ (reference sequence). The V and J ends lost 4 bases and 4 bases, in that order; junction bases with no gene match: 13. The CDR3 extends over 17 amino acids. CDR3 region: CASSSAGDRALPYGYTF. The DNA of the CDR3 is TGTGCCAGCAGCTCTGCGGGGGACAGGGCCCTTCCCTATGGCTACACCTTC. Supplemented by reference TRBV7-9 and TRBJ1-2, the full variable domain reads DTGVSQNPRHKITKRGQNVTFRCDPISEHNRLYWYRQTLGQGPEFLTYFQNEAQLEKSRLLSDRFSAERPKGSFSTLEIQRTEQGDSAMYLCASSSAGDRALPYGYTFGSGTRLTVV.